Below, 29 T cell receptor beta chains from the same sample are listed, as sequenced in a study of OX40 agonist ivuxolimab in advanced cancers. Measured with immunoSEQ multiplex PCR; TCRdb has only the in-frame clones, and not every one. This table holds around 84,000 clones, roughly 92% found once. The starting material was CD4+ or CD8+ T cells sorted from blood, obtained in a trial of the OX40 agonist ivuxolimab. These receptor sequences come from an adult with an advanced solid tumor such as melanoma, head and neck, liver or kidney cancer.

The chain has TRBV6-4 and TRBJ2-3; D possibly corresponds to TRBD2 (7 bases). The V end was cut by 4 bases, the J end by 0 bases, with 11 bases between. Germline assignment: CDR1 MRHNA and CDR2 SNTAGT. The CDR3 consists of 15 residues. CDR3 region: CASSGTGGSTDTQYF. The CDR3 DNA reads as TGTGCCAGCAGTGGAACGGGGGGCAGCACAGATACGCAGTATTTT.

The chain joins TRBV7-9 to TRBJ2-7; D is uncertain. This CDR3 is built from 14 residues. CDR1 and CDR2 from the germline V gene are SEHNR and FQNEAQ (reference sequence). Trimming stripped 3 bases from V and 2 bases from J, with 11 bases between. The DNA for the CDR3 is TGTGCCAGCAGCTTCGCAGGACCTGCCTACGAGCAGTACTTC. Its protein product is CASSFAGPAYEQYF.

V gene TRBV29-1 combines with J gene TRBJ1-2; maybe TRBD1 (6 bases). The CDR3 totals 12 residues. From germline, CDR1 is SQVTM and CDR2 ANQGSEA. V lost 3 bases and J 3 bases, leaving 8 bases between the germline ends. CDR3 sequence reads: CSVDPGDYGYTF. The CDR3 bases are TGCAGCGTTGACCCAGGGGACTATGGCTACACCTTC.

V usage is TRBV5-4 and J usage is TRBJ2-7; D gene uncertain. Germline values: CDR1 SGHNT, CDR2 YYREEE (reference sequence). The CDR3 loop spans 12 amino acids. Trimming left V 3 bases short and J 2 bases short, with 6 bases between. CDR3: CASSYGTYEQYF. The CDR3 bases are TGTGCCAGCAGCTATGGGACCTACGAGCAGTACTTC.

The chain employs TRBV23-1 and TRBJ1-4; 8 bases are shared with TRBD1. TRBV23-1 is an open reading frame whose function is uncertain. J was trimmed by 7 bases and V by 2 bases; bases with no gene match: 6. This CDR3 is 15 amino acids long. CDR3 coding DNA: TGCGCCAGCAGTCAAAGACAGGGGCAGGGTGAAAAACTGTTTTTT. Protein: CASSQRQGQGEKLFF.

The chain carries TRBV6-6 and TRBJ2-3; tentative D call: TRBD1 (5 bases). The germline CDR1 and CDR2 sequences are MNHNY and SVGAGI (reference sequence). The V and J ends lost 5 bases and 5 bases respectively, with 5 bases between them. The CDR3 runs to 11 residues. The CDR3 protein is CASSDRDTQYF. CDR3 DNA: TGTGCCAGCAGTGACAGAGATACGCAGTATTTT.

Points on this clone: An end of the junction differs from the germline gene, which may be a read error. J is TRBJ2-7 and V is TRBV7-9, with unresolved D. This CDR3 has 12 residues. In germline, CDR1 is SEHNR, CDR2 FQNEAQ (reference sequence). The CDR3: CASSLLGKGPHF. CDR3 coding DNA: TGTGCCAGCAGCTTGCTGGGAAAAGGACCGCACTTC. The full variable domain, rest sourced from reference TRBV7-9 and TRBJ2-7, is DTGVSQNPRHKITKRGQNVTFRCDPISEHNRLYWYRQTLGQGPEFLTYFQNEAQLEKSRLLSDRFSAERPKGSFSTLEIQRTEQGDSAMYLCASSLLGKGPHFGPGTRLTVT.

V usage is TRBV19 and J usage is TRBJ1-1; TRBD1 aligns across 7 bases. CDR3 size: 15 residues. Per germline, CDR1 LNHDA and CDR2 SQIVND (reference sequence). Trimming removed 9 bases from V and 3 bases from J; junction bases left unmatched: 13. CDR3 nucleotides: TGTGCCAGCAAAACGTATGCAGGGGGGCACACTGAAGCTTTCTTT. Translated: CASKTYAGGHTEAFF.

The chain links TRBV10-3 to TRBJ2-3, with 13 positions matching TRBD2. CDR1 is ENHRY and CDR2 is SYGVKD in the germline V gene. Trimming removed 10 bases from V and 4 bases from J; junction bases left unmatched: 8. The CDR3 contains 15 residues. CDR3 sequence reads: CASGTSGEVSDTQYF. In DNA, the CDR3 is TGTGCCAGCGGGACTAGCGGGGAAGTTTCAGATACGCAGTATTTT.

The chain carries TRBV7-9 and TRBJ1-1; D is undetermined. Trimming took 5 bases from V and 0 from J, leaving 10 bases between them. This CDR3 has 14 amino acids. CDR1 is SEHNR and CDR2 is FQNEAQ in the germline V gene (reference sequence). This CDR3 is CASSPSPLNTEAFF. In nucleotides, the CDR3 is TGTGCCAGCAGCCCTTCCCCGCTGAACACTGAAGCTTTCTTT.

The V and J genes are TRBV11-2 and TRBJ2-1, with D tentatively TRBD2 (7 bases). V was shortened by 5 bases and J by 2 bases, with 16 bases between the two germline ends. The CDR3 has 16 amino acids. Per germline, CDR1 SGHAT and CDR2 FQNNGV. CDR3 DNA sequence: TGTGCCAGCAGCAAAGAGGGAGGGGGACCCTACAATGAGCAGTTCTTC. It translates to CASSKEGGGPYNEQFF.

In its sample, this clone is medium-sized. V and J are TRBV9 and TRBJ1-1, with no clear D. V was cut by 1 base and J by 3 bases, with 7 bases left in between. Germline CDR1 SGDLS, CDR2 YYNGEE. CDR3 size: 13 residues. The CDR3 here is CASSVMVDTEAFF. For the CDR3, the DNA is TGTGCCAGCAGCGTAATGGTGGACACTGAAGCTTTCTTT.

J is TRBJ1-4 and V is TRBV5-8, with a tentative D call TRBD1 (5 bases). V shed 2 bases and J shed 6 bases, with 11 bases lying between them. Germline CDR1 SGHTS, CDR2 YDEGEE. This CDR3 region has 14 residues. This CDR3 reads CASSFAGYHEKLFF. The DNA of the CDR3 is TGTGCCAGCAGCTTTGCAGGGTACCATGAAAAACTGTTTTTT. Based on the CDR3 plus reference TRBV5-8 and TRBJ1-4, the full variable domain is EAGVTQSPTHLIKTRGQQATLRCSPISGHTSVYWYQQALGLGLQFLLWYDEGEERNRGNFPPRFSGRQFPNYSSELNVNALELEDSALYLCASSFAGYHEKLFFGSGTQLSVL.

The chain uses TRBV6-1 and TRBJ2-7; the D gene is possibly TRBD2 (6 bases). This CDR3 is 15 amino acids long. V was shortened by 7 bases and J by 3 bases, with 19 bases between the two germline ends. In germline, CDR1 is MNHNS, CDR2 SASEGT. CDR3 loop: CASKHGGHGGYEQYF. CDR3 DNA sequence: TGTGCCAGCAAACACGGAGGGCATGGGGGCTACGAGCAGTACTTC.

V usage is TRBV7-7 and J usage is TRBJ2-7; TRBD1 matches 12 bases. V was clipped by 4 bases and J by 7 bases; unmatched bases: 8. CDR1 is SSHAT and CDR2 is FNYEAQ in the germline V gene (reference sequence). The CDR3 covers 15 residues. The CDR3 nucleotides read TGTGCCAGCAGCTCCGGGGGACAGGGGGCGAGTGAGCAGTACTTC. Translated: CASSSGGQGASEQYF.

This chain links TRBV6-4 with TRBJ2-1; D gene ambiguous. Germline V CDR1 and CDR2: MRHNA, SNTAGT. This CDR3 is built from 15 residues. The V gene lost 2 bases and the J gene lost 0 bases, with 8 bases spanning the gap. The CDR3 DNA follows: TGTGCCAGCAGTGACACGGGCGACTCCTACAATGAGCAGTTCTTC. It yields the protein CASSDTGDSYNEQFF.

The chain carries TRBV19 and TRBJ1-1; 9 nucleotides align to TRBD1. The V segment lost 5 bases and the J segment 1 base; nucleotides outside the gene matches: 5. The V gene's germline CDR1 is LNHDA and CDR2 SQIVND (reference sequence). The CDR3 contains 15 residues. In nucleotides, the CDR3 is TGTGCCAGTAGTGCCCCGGGACAGGGGAACACTGAAGCTTTCTTT. It yields the protein CASSAPGQGNTEAFF.

The gene calls are TRBV5-6 and TRBJ1-2, with D possibly matching TRBD1 (6 bases). Germline lookup yields CDR1 SGHDT and CDR2 YYEEEE. With 7 bases removed from V and 1 base from J, the gap between germline ends came to 14 bases. The CDR3 extends over 14 amino acids. In nucleotides, the CDR3 is TGTGCCAGCCTTTGGGGGGGCAGTAACTATGGCTACACCTTC. Translated, it gives CASLWGGSNYGYTF.

The genes are TRBV9 and TRBJ2-3; 15 bases fit TRBD2. CDR1 and CDR2 from the germline V gene are SGDLS and YYNGEE. V lost 3 bases, J lost 0 bases, and 8 bases stayed unmatched. The CDR3 is 19 amino acids. The CDR3 spells CASSGPGTSGGTSTDTQYF. CDR3 in DNA: TGTGCCAGCAGCGGCCCCGGGACTAGCGGGGGGACGAGCACAGATACGCAGTATTTT.

J is TRBJ2-1 and V is TRBV23-1; TRBD2 is a possible D gene (6 bases). TRBV23-1 counts as an open reading frame of uncertain function. V was pared by 4 bases and J by 7 bases, with 26 bases between. This CDR3 contains 18 residues. The CDR3 DNA is TGCGCCAGCAGTCGGCAGGCTACGCGGGAACTCCAAAAAAATGAGCAGTTCTTC. Protein product: CASSRQATRELQKNEQFF.

The chain uses TRBV5-6 and TRBJ1-4; 9 bases line up with TRBD1. The V gene end was trimmed by 7 bases and the J gene end by 7 bases; junction bases not matched to a gene: 8. Germline CDR1 reads SGHDT; CDR2 reads YYEEEE. CDR3 length: 14 amino acids. Here the CDR3 DNA reads TGTGCCAGCGGATACAGGGGGCAAGGTGAAAAACTGTTTTTT. It translates to CASGYRGQGEKLFF.

A single count supports this clone. J is TRBJ1-1 and V is TRBV7-9; the D is unclear. V was shortened by 10 bases and J by 0 bases, with 12 bases between the two germline ends. This CDR3 is 13 amino acids long. CDR1 and CDR2 from the germline V gene are SEHNR and FQNEAQ (reference sequence). As DNA, the CDR3 is TGTGCCACCCTGGTGGAAGTGAACACTGAAGCTTTCTTT. It encodes CATLVEVNTEAFF.

The chain joins TRBV6-1 to TRBJ1-5; D may be TRBD1 (6 bases). Per germline, CDR1 MNHNS and CDR2 SASEGT. The CDR3 loop spans 12 amino acids. The V end lost 11 bases, the J end lost 3 bases, and 11 bases lay between the germline ends. The CDR3 here is CASTGSNQPQHF. The CDR3 DNA is TGTGCCTCAACAGGGTCCAATCAGCCCCAGCATTTT.

This chain connects TRBV6-5 to TRBJ2-7, with D perhaps TRBD2 (5 bases). Deletions cut 4 bases from V and 0 bases from J, with 7 bases between. The CDR3 has 13 amino acids. Per the germline V gene, CDR1 is MNHEY and CDR2 is SVGAGI. CDR3 amino acids: CASSSGGSYEQYF. CDR3 nucleotides: TGTGCCAGCAGTTCAGGAGGCTCCTACGAGCAGTACTTC.

The rearrangement joins TRBV2 to TRBJ2-7; D not resolved. In germline, CDR1 is SNHLY, CDR2 FYNNEI. The CDR3 consists of 11 residues. The V gene lost 8 bases and the J gene lost 5 bases, with 10 bases spanning the gap. CDR3 in amino acids: CASLVGNEQYF. CDR3 coding DNA: TGTGCCAGCTTGGTGGGTAACGAGCAGTACTTC.

This chain joins TRBV5-6 and TRBJ1-3; TRBD1 matches 9 bases. After removal of 2 bases from V and 10 bases from J, the junction contained 4 bases not matched to a gene. CDR1 is SGHDT, CDR2 YYEEEE, per germline. CDR3 length: 13 amino acids. Written as DNA, the CDR3 is TGTGCCAGCAGCTTCGGACAGGGGACGACCATATATTTT. It encodes CASSFGQGTTIYF.

A single count supports this clone. J is TRBJ2-1 and V is TRBV13; D perhaps matches TRBD2 (6 bases). Per the germline V gene, CDR1 is PRHDT and CDR2 is FYEKMQ (reference sequence). The CDR3 runs to 15 residues. Deletions cut 0 bases from V and 2 bases from J, with 8 bases between. CDR3 in DNA: TGTGCCAGCAGCTTAGGACGGACTACCTACAATGAGCAGTTCTTC. Translating gives CASSLGRTTYNEQFF. Variable domain in full (rest from reference TRBV13 and TRBJ2-1): AAGVIQSPRHLIKEKRETATLKCYPIPRHDTVYWYQQGPGQDPQFLISFYEKMQSDKGSIPDRFSAQQFSDYHSELNMSSLELGDSALYFCASSLGRTTYNEQFFGPGTRLTVL.

The chain links TRBV7-9 to TRBJ2-2; tentatively, D is TRBD2 (5 bases). Trimming took 5 bases from V and 1 from J, leaving 11 bases between them. The germline V gene has CDR1 SEHNR and CDR2 FQNEAQ (reference sequence). The CDR3 contains 15 residues. The DNA for the CDR3 is TGTGCCAGCAGCCCCGGACGGGAGAACACCGGGGAGCTGTTTTTT. This gives the protein CASSPGRENTGELFF.

This clone was counted a single time. The chain uses TRBV19 and TRBJ2-7; 8 bases align to TRBD1. The CDR3 has 15 residues. Looked up from germline, CDR1 is LNHDA and CDR2 is SQIVND (reference sequence). V was pared by 5 bases and J by 3 bases, with 9 bases of the junction left unmatched. The CDR3 sequence is CASSLPGTGVYEQYF. In DNA form, the CDR3 reads TGTGCCAGTAGTCTTCCCGGGACAGGTGTCTACGAGCAGTACTTC. The variable domain in full, with the rest retrieved from reference TRBV19 and TRBJ2-7, is DGGITQSPKYLFRKEGQNVTLSCEQNLNHDAMYWYRQDPGQGLRLIYYSQIVNDFQKGDIAEGYSVSREKKESFPLTVTSAQKNPTAFYLCASSLPGTGVYEQYFGPGTRLTVT.